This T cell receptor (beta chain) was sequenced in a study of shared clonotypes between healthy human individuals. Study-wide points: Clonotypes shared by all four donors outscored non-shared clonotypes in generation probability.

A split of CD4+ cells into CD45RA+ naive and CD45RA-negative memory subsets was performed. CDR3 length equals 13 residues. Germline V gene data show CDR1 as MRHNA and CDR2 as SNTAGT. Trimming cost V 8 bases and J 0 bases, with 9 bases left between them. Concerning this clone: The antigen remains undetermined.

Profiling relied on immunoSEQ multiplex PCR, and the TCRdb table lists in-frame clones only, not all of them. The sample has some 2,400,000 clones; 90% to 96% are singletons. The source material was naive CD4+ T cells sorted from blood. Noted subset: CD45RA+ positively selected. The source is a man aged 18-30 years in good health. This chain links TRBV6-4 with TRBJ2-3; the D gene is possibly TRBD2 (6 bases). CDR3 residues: CASGGVSTDTQYF. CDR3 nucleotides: TGTGCCAGCGGAGGGGTGAGCACAGATACGCAGTATTTT.